Below are 21 T cell receptor beta chains sequenced from a single sample in a study of technical replicates of blood from four donors. The data were produced by immunoSEQ multiplex PCR, yet TCRdb's version contains in-frame clones alone and is incomplete. The sample comprises just over 55,000 clones, 80% to 95% of which are singletons, and roughly 4.2% rests with the top ten. Sequenced input: PBMCs. All receptors derive from a human donor in good health. Some clones in this sample may be carry-over from other donors' samples.

The chain carries TRBV10-3 and TRBJ2-7; the match to TRBD1 covers 7 bases. Trimming at V came to 2 bases and at J to 4 bases, leaving 2 bases not matched to a gene. CDR3 length equals 13 residues. Germline CDR1 reads ENHRY; CDR2 reads SYGVKD. CDR3: CAISEPQGYEQYF. The CDR3 coding sequence is TGTGCCATCAGTGAGCCACAGGGGTACGAGCAGTACTTC.

This clone was recorded once. The V call is TRBV18, the J call TRBJ1-1; D perhaps matches TRBD1 (5 bases). The V gene's germline CDR1 is KGHSH and CDR2 LQKENI. V lost 6 bases, J lost 1 base, and 6 bases lay in between. The CDR3 is 12 amino acids. CDR3 nucleotides: TGTGCCAGCTCCGGACAGAACACTGAAGCTTTCTTT. Translation: CASSGQNTEAFF. Complete variable domain (other parts from reference TRBV18 and TRBJ1-1): NAGVMQNPRHLVRRRGQEARLRCSPMKGHSHVYWYRQLPEEGLKFMVYLQKENIIDESGMPKERFSAEFPKEGPSILRIQQVVRGDSAAYFCASSGQNTEAFFGQGTRLTVV.

The chain uses TRBV6-5 and TRBJ1-1, with 7 bases that match TRBD1. Unmatched junction bases numbered 5, after V lost 2 bases and J lost 5 bases. This CDR3 is 14 amino acids long. Germline CDR1 and CDR2: MNHEY and SVGAGI. DNA for the CDR3: TGTGCCAGCAGTTACGAGGGGGCAAGGACTGAAGCTTTCTTT. Encoded protein: CASSYEGARTEAFF.

The rearrangement links TRBV6-6 to TRBJ2-1; D might be TRBD2 (5 bases). This CDR3 has 12 amino acids. Trimming stripped 6 bases from V and 15 bases from J, with 18 bases between. Germline lookup yields CDR1 MNHNY and CDR2 SVGAGI (reference sequence). CDR3 in DNA: TGTGCCAGCAGCAACGAGGGTCCAAAGTGGTTCTTC. Its protein is CASSNEGPKWFF.

The sample holds one count of this clone. V usage is TRBV5-6 and J usage is TRBJ2-3; TRBD2 aligns across 9 bases. The CDR3 is made up of 15 amino acids. The germline gives CDR1 SGHDT, CDR2 YYEEEE. V lost 0 bases to trimming and J lost 4 bases; unmatched junction nucleotides: 3. The CDR3 DNA reads TGTGCCAGCAGCTTGGGTGGCGGGGGGGCAGATACGCAGTATTTT. This encodes CASSLGGGGADTQYF. Filled out from reference TRBV5-6 and TRBJ2-3, the complete variable domain reads DAGVTQSPTHLIKTRGQQVTLRCSPKSGHDTVSWYQQALGQGPQFIFQYYEEEERQRGNFPDRFSGHQFPNYSSELNVNALLLGDSALYLCASSLGGGGADTQYFGPGTRLTVL.

J is TRBJ1-2 and V is TRBV27; possible D gene TRBD1, 5 bases. The CDR3 runs 14 residues. Trimming took off 3 bases at V and 7 bases at J, with 15 bases between the two ends. The germline V gene has CDR1 MNHEY and CDR2 SMNVEV (reference sequence). This CDR3 is CASSLAPRVSGYTF. The DNA of the CDR3 is TGTGCCAGCAGTTTGGCACCCAGGGTTTCTGGCTACACCTTC.

DNA for the CDR3: TGTGCCAGCAGCCCGACCTCGAGCGAAAACGAGCAGTACTTC. This gives the protein CASSPTSSENEQYF. The V call is TRBV7-2, the J call TRBJ2-7; D is ambiguous. CDR1 SGHTA and CDR2 FQGNSA come from the germline V gene. Trimming took off 5 bases at V and 5 bases at J, with 16 bases between the two ends. The CDR3 runs to 14 residues.

This chain uses TRBV19 with TRBJ1-2, with a tentative D call TRBD1 (6 bases). This CDR3 is 14 amino acids long. Trimming pared 3 bases from V and 4 bases from J, leaving 12 bases between. Germline V gives CDR1 LNHDA, CDR2 SQIVND (reference sequence). CDR3 sequence: CASSMGGPGYGYTF. DNA of the CDR3: TGTGCCAGTAGTATGGGGGGGCCAGGCTATGGCTACACCTTC. The complete variable domain, with remaining parts taken from reference TRBV19 and TRBJ1-2, reads DGGITQSPKYLFRKEGQNVTLSCEQNLNHDAMYWYRQDPGQGLRLIYYSQIVNDFQKGDIAEGYSVSREKKESFPLTVTSAQKNPTAFYLCASSMGGPGYGYTFGSGTRLTVV.

V and J are TRBV21-1 and TRBJ2-5; the D call of TRBD1 is as the table states it, not checked on the DNA. TRBV21-1 is described as a pseudogene. This CDR3 is 13 amino acids long. CDR3 loop: CASKRTGGETQYF. CDR3 sequence (DNA): TGTGCCAGCAAACGGACAGGGGGTGAGACCCAGTACTTC.

The chain combines TRBV4-1 with TRBJ1-2, with a possible D match to TRBD1 (5 bases). Trimming cost V 3 bases and J 4 bases, with 12 bases left between them. The length of the CDR3 is 14 residues. Germline V lookup: CDR1 MGHRA, CDR2 YSYEKL. This chain's CDR3 is CASSHAAGGYGYTF. The CDR3 coding sequence is TGCGCCAGCAGCCATGCGGCCGGGGGCTATGGCTACACCTTC.

The CDR3 nucleotides read TGTGCCAGCAGCTTGTACGGGGGGCAGGAGACCCAGTACTTC. Translated: CASSLYGGQETQYF. The chain links TRBV5-6 to TRBJ2-5; maybe TRBD2 (7 bases). The CDR3 loop spans 14 amino acids. Germline V gives CDR1 SGHDT, CDR2 YYEEEE. The V end lost 1 base, the J end lost 5 bases, and 12 bases lay between the germline ends.

This chain links TRBV30 with TRBJ2-7, with 7 positions matching TRBD2. V lost 1 base and J lost 7; bases outside the gene matches: 7. Germline CDR1 GTSNPN, CDR2 SVGIG (reference sequence). The CDR3 is 13 residues long. CDR3 DNA: TGTGCCTGGAGTGAAATGGGGGGGTTTGAGCAGTACTTC. It codes for CAWSEMGGFEQYF.

The gene calls are TRBV29-1 and TRBJ1-5, with 9 positions matching TRBD1. With 5 bases clipped from V and 6 bases from J, the junction kept 11 bases outside the gene matches. Germline V gives CDR1 SQVTM, CDR2 ANQGSEA. CDR3 length: 15 residues. The CDR3 reads CSVLTGQGIGQPQHF. The CDR3 region has the DNA TGCAGCGTTCTAACTGGACAGGGGATTGGTCAGCCCCAGCATTTT.

The chain recombines TRBV7-8 with TRBJ2-7; 12 nucleotides align to TRBD2. This CDR3 contains 15 residues. Per the germline V gene, CDR1 is SGHVS and CDR2 is FQNEAQ. With 1 base clipped from V and 5 bases from J, the junction kept 3 bases outside the gene matches. CDR3 amino acids: CASSLGLAGGDEQYF. CDR3 coding DNA: TGTGCCAGCAGCTTAGGGCTAGCGGGGGGGGACGAGCAGTACTTC.

The chain recombines TRBV2 with TRBJ2-7, with D tentatively TRBD2 (6 bases). The CDR3 sequence is 14 residues long. Germline assignment: CDR1 SNHLY and CDR2 FYNNEI. V lost 7 bases, J lost 2 bases, and 15 bases lay in between. CDR3 sequence (DNA): TGTGCCAGCAACGGTGGAGGGCGCCCCTACGAGCAGTACTTC. As protein: CASNGGGRPYEQYF. The whole variable domain, filled in from reference TRBV2 and TRBJ2-7, reads EPEVTQTPSHQVTQMGQEVILRCVPISNHLYFYWYRQILGQKVEFLVSFYNNEISEKSEIFDDQFSVERPDGSNFTLKIRSTKLEDSAMYFCASNGGGRPYEQYFGPGTRLTVT.

In its sample, this clone was seen once. The genes are TRBV6-4 and TRBJ2-2; 12 positions agree with TRBD2. V was pared by 2 bases and J by 7 bases, with 5 bases of the junction left unmatched. The CDR3 is 16 residues long. Germline V gene data show CDR1 as MRHNA and CDR2 as SNTAGT. Here the CDR3 reads CASSDLAGGMVGELFF. The CDR3 DNA is TGTGCCAGCAGTGACCTAGCGGGGGGGATGGTCGGGGAGCTGTTTTTT.

V usage is TRBV7-3 and J usage is TRBJ2-3, with D maybe TRBD2 (7 bases). V lost 5 bases to trimming and J lost 11 bases, with 20 bases between them. Per the germline V gene, CDR1 is SGHTA and CDR2 is FQGTGA. The CDR3 covers 14 residues. The CDR3 sequence: CASSPKAGGGGQYF. In DNA form, the CDR3 reads TGTGCCAGCAGCCCCAAAGCCGGGGGCGGGGGGCAGTATTTT.

V and J are TRBV6-5 and TRBJ1-2; D gene uncertain. V dropped 6 bases and J dropped 3 bases, with 11 bases sitting between them. This CDR3 region has 13 residues. Germline values: CDR1 MNHEY, CDR2 SVGAGI. CDR3 coding DNA: TGTGCCAGCAGATCCGGAGGTCACTATGGCTACACCTTC. Translating gives CASRSGGHYGYTF.

The gene calls are TRBV27 and TRBJ1-4; 10 nucleotides agree with TRBD1. V lost 2 bases to trimming and J lost 7 bases; unmatched junction nucleotides: 1. This CDR3 is 14 amino acids long. The V gene's germline CDR1 is MNHEY and CDR2 SMNVEV (reference sequence). CDR3 nucleotides: TGTGCCAGCAGTTTAAGGACAGGGGGTGAAAAACTGTTTTTT. Translating it yields CASSLRTGGEKLFF.

The V call is TRBV30, the J call TRBJ2-7; perhaps TRBD1 as D (6 bases). Looked up from germline, CDR1 is GTSNPN and CDR2 is SVGIG (reference sequence). The V gene lost 5 bases and the J gene lost 6 bases, with 11 bases spanning the gap. CDR3 size: 11 residues. CDR3 bases: TGTGCCTGGGGATACAGGGCCGAGCAGTACTTC. Its protein product is CAWGYRAEQYF.

The chain carries TRBV6-1 and TRBJ2-3, with TRBD2 matching over 11 bases. The germline CDR1 and CDR2 sequences are MNHNS and SASEGT. Losses at the gene ends were 1 base for V and 0 bases for J; bases not matched to a gene: 12. The CDR3 spans 20 residues. The CDR3 reads CASSEGDPFGTSGSTDTQYF. The CDR3 DNA reads as TGTGCCAGCAGTGAAGGGGATCCATTTGGGACTAGCGGAAGCACAGATACGCAGTATTTT.